These 18 T cell receptor beta chains came from one sample sequenced in a study of cytotoxic CD8 clonotypes in ibrutinib-treated CLL. Repertoires were generated with immunoSEQ multiplex PCR, while TCRdb's copy carries only in-frame clones and drops some. In the table there are around 20,000 clones, roughly 68% of which are singletons. This material consisted of PBMCs, taken after 24 months of ibrutinib treatment. These receptors came from a human donor with chronic lymphocytic leukemia.

The chain employs TRBV18 and TRBJ1-2; 7 nucleotides align to TRBD1. There are 13 residues in the CDR3. Germline CDR1 is KGHSH and CDR2 is LQKENI. The J segment lost 5 bases and the V segment lost 2 bases, leaving 2 bases of the junction unmatched. CDR3: CASSPDREYGYTF. In DNA, the CDR3 is TGTGCCAGCTCACCAGACAGGGAATATGGCTACACCTTC. The full variable domain, its missing parts supplied by reference TRBV18 and TRBJ1-2, is NAGVMQNPRHLVRRRGQEARLRCSPMKGHSHVYWYRQLPEEGLKFMVYLQKENIIDESGMPKERFSAEFPKEGPSILRIQQVVRGDSAAYFCASSPDREYGYTFGSGTRLTVV.

The J gene is TRBJ2-7, the V gene TRBV5-1; D uncertain. V was shortened by 3 bases and J by 0 bases, with 4 bases between the two germline ends. The CDR3 loop spans 12 amino acids. Germline loops: CDR1 SGHRS, CDR2 YFSETQ. The CDR3 sequence: CASSYISYEQYF. The CDR3 nucleotides are TGCGCCAGCAGCTATATCTCCTACGAGCAGTACTTC.

This chain uses TRBV29-1 with TRBJ2-2, with D hard to call. V lost 5 bases and J lost 2, with 12 bases in between. Germline CDR1 reads SQVTM; CDR2 reads ANQGSEA. The CDR3 loop spans 14 amino acids. As DNA, the CDR3 is TGCAGCGTTATTGATCTGGGAAACACCGGGGAGCTGTTTTTT. It codes for CSVIDLGNTGELFF.

The chain couples TRBV7-9 to TRBJ1-2, with unresolved D. The germline CDR1 and CDR2 sequences are SEHNR and FQNEAQ (reference sequence). V lost 8 bases and J lost 3, with 16 bases in between. The CDR3 covers 14 residues. CDR3 protein: CASAGRATYYGYTF. In nucleotides, the CDR3 is TGTGCCAGCGCCGGACGTGCAACCTACTATGGCTACACCTTC.

J is TRBJ2-5 and V is TRBV2; D remains ambiguous. The length of the CDR3 is 13 residues. The V gene lost 4 bases and the J gene lost 5 bases, with 11 bases spanning the gap. Per germline, CDR1 SNHLY and CDR2 FYNNEI. CDR3 sequence reads: CASSAWVDETQYF. CDR3 nucleotides: TGTGCCAGCAGTGCGTGGGTTGATGAGACCCAGTACTTC.

V and J are TRBV27 and TRBJ2-7; 8 nucleotides agree with TRBD1. The CDR3 is 14 amino acids. The J segment lost 2 bases and the V segment lost 7 bases, leaving 7 bases of the junction unmatched. Germline V gives CDR1 MNHEY, CDR2 SMNVEV (reference sequence). The CDR3 nucleotides are TGTGCCAGCAAAATCGGACAGGGAACCTACGAGCAGTACTTC. This codes for CASKIGQGTYEQYF.

This chain links TRBV9 with TRBJ1-2; perhaps TRBD1 as D (5 bases). Germline V gene data show CDR1 as SGDLS and CDR2 as YYNGEE. Trimming cost V 3 bases and J 3 bases, with 12 bases left between them. The CDR3 covers 14 residues. The CDR3 protein is CASSGQGKYYGYTF. In nucleotides, the CDR3 is TGTGCCAGCAGCGGGCAGGGCAAATACTATGGCTACACCTTC. Filled out from reference TRBV9 and TRBJ1-2, the complete variable domain reads DSGVTQTPKHLITATGQRVTLRCSPRSGDLSVYWYQQSLDQGLQFLIQYYNGEERAKGNILERFSAQQFPDLHSELNLSSLELGDSALYFCASSGQGKYYGYTFGSGTRLTVV.

This clone was counted a few times. J is TRBJ2-3 and V is TRBV2; 7 bases are a match to TRBD1. The V and J ends lost 5 bases and 4 bases, in that order; junction bases with no gene match: 6. The V gene's germline CDR1 is SNHLY and CDR2 FYNNEI. This CDR3 spans 14 amino acids. The CDR3 is CASSPTGVADTQYF. CDR3 in DNA: TGTGCCAGCAGTCCCACAGGGGTGGCAGATACGCAGTATTTT.

The chain links TRBV2 to TRBJ2-7; D is ambiguous. The germline CDR1 and CDR2 sequences are SNHLY and FYNNEI. This CDR3 is built from 13 residues. V was trimmed by 7 bases and J by 3 bases, leaving 13 bases between them. The CDR3 nucleotides are TGTGCCAGCAACGGCGGCCCATTCTACGAGCAGTACTTC. Translated, it gives CASNGGPFYEQYF.

This clone was picked up a small number of times. The rearrangement joins TRBV27 to TRBJ1-5; D gene uncertain. This CDR3 has 15 amino acids. The V gene's germline CDR1 is MNHEY and CDR2 SMNVEV (reference sequence). V was cut by 1 base and J by 0 bases, with 7 bases left in between. The CDR3 sequence: CASSLFGNSNQPQHF. The CDR3 region has the DNA TGTGCCAGCAGTTTATTCGGCAATAGCAATCAGCCCCAGCATTTT.

The chain carries TRBV12-5 and TRBJ1-4, with 8 bases lining up with TRBD1. Germline V lookup: CDR1 LGHNT, CDR2 FRNRAP. V was clipped by 3 bases and J by 7 bases; unmatched bases: 7. CDR3 length: 15 residues. The CDR3 region is CASGFPGGAGEKLFF. CDR3 in DNA: TGTGCTAGTGGTTTTCCAGGGGGCGCAGGTGAAAAACTGTTTTTT.

The genes are TRBV19 and TRBJ1-4; 7 positions agree with TRBD1. Germline V gives CDR1 LNHDA, CDR2 SQIVND (reference sequence). Trimming at V came to 4 bases and at J to 8 bases, leaving 4 bases not matched to a gene. The CDR3 has 13 amino acids. CDR3 loop: CASSRDSKEKLFF. CDR3 nucleotides: TGTGCCAGTAGTAGGGACAGCAAAGAAAAACTGTTTTTT.

The chain links TRBV5-1 to TRBJ2-3; unclear D gene. V lost 0 bases, J lost 6 bases, and 11 bases lay in between. The CDR3 runs to 14 residues. The germline CDR1 and CDR2 sequences are SGHRS and YFSETQ. The CDR3 DNA follows: TGCGCCAGCAGCTTGGGCCCCCTACGCGATACGCAGTATTTT. It codes for CASSLGPLRDTQYF.

The rearrangement uses TRBV5-1 and TRBJ1-2, with D perhaps TRBD1 (5 bases). Per germline, CDR1 SGHRS and CDR2 YFSETQ. The V end lost 0 bases, the J end lost 6 bases, and 12 bases lay between the germline ends. The CDR3 totals 14 residues. The CDR3 coding sequence is TGCGCCAGCAGCTTGGCCCAGGGAGGCGATGGCTACACCTTC. Translated: CASSLAQGGDGYTF.

The rearrangement uses TRBV7-9 and TRBJ1-6; D remains ambiguous. Germline CDR1 is SEHNR and CDR2 is FQNEAQ (reference sequence). Trimming left V 5 bases short and J 9 bases short, with 11 bases between. The CDR3 totals 13 residues. The CDR3 here is CASSIRFSSPLHF. Here the CDR3 DNA reads TGTGCCAGCAGCATAAGATTCAGTTCACCCCTCCACTTT. Filled out from reference TRBV7-9 and TRBJ1-6, the complete variable domain reads DTGVSQNPRHKITKRGQNVTFRCDPISEHNRLYWYRQTLGQGPEFLTYFQNEAQLEKSRLLSDRFSAERPKGSFSTLEIQRTEQGDSAMYLCASSIRFSSPLHFGNGTRLTVT.

The V call is TRBV10-3, the J call TRBJ1-4; no definite D call. V shed 0 bases and J shed 0 bases, with 11 bases lying between them. The CDR3 length is 17 residues. Germline assignment: CDR1 ENHRY and CDR2 SYGVKD. This chain's CDR3 is CAISESKVESTNEKLFF. CDR3 coding DNA: TGTGCCATCAGTGAGTCGAAGGTAGAATCAACTAATGAAAAACTGTTTTTT.

This clone turned up a few times. At one end the junction does not follow the germline gene, possibly because of a read error. The rearrangement joins TRBV2 to TRBJ2-7; 10 nucleotides agree with TRBD2. Germline values: CDR1 SNHLY, CDR2 FYNNEI. This CDR3 region has 14 residues. The CDR3 protein is CASNEAGGPYEQYF. CDR3 bases: TGTGCCAGCAATGAAGCGGGGGGGCCCTACGAGCAGTACTTC.

The V and J genes are TRBV18 and TRBJ2-5; no firm D call. The CDR3 is 11 residues long. V lost 6 bases and J 5 bases, leaving 7 bases between the germline ends. Germline V gives CDR1 KGHSH, CDR2 LQKENI. The CDR3 nucleotides are TGTGCCAGCTCCACCAGGGAGACCCAGTACTTC. It yields the protein CASSTRETQYF.